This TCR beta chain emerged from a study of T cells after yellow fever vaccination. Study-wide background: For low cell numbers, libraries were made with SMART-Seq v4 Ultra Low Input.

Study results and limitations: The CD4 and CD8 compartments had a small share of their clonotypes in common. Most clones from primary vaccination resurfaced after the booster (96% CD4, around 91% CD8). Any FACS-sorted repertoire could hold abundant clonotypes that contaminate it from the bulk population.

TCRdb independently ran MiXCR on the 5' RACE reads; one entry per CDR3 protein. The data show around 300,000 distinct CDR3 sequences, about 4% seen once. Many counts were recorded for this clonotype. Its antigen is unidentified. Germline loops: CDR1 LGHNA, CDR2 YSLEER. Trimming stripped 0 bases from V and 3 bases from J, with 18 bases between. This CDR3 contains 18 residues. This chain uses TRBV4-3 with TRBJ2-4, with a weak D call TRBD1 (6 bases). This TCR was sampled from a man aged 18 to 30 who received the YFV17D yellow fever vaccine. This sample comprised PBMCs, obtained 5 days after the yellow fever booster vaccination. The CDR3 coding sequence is TGCGCCAGCAGCCAAGATCCCCCCGCGACAGGTGTCAAAAACATTCAGTACTTC. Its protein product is CASSQDPPATGVKNIQYF.